Detailed here is one T cell receptor (beta chain). Germline lookup yields CDR1 SGDLS and CDR2 YYNGEE. The V end lost 4 bases, the J end lost 1 base, and 16 bases lay between the germline ends. The CDR3 consists of 16 residues. How the authors handled the data: By means of reference gene primer amplification, nucleated cell counts were estimated. Some clones are missing from TCRdb's copy, which holds only in-frame ones; the method was immunoSEQ multiplex PCR. Clone size and V and J calls were adopted from that table, with D and trimming inferred from the DNA. There are about 670,000 clones in the sample; around 90% occur only once, and 0.2% to 0.3% lies in the top ten. The sample is drawn from a study of blood T cell repertoires in COVID-19. On the study more broadly: The United States, Italy and Spain provided the acute and convalescent COVID-19 samples. From T cells, B-cell-depleted T cells, or PBMCs came the material, which was cDNA or gDNA.

J is TRBJ2-3 and V is TRBV9, with D maybe TRBD1 (6 bases). The receptor's source is a young woman with acute or convalescent COVID-19. Sequenced input: peripheral blood. CDR3 loop: CASSLTGSHRTDTQYF. As DNA, the CDR3 is TGTGCCAGCAGCCTTACAGGGTCCCACCGCACAGATACGCAGTATTTT.